This is a list of T cell receptor beta chains from one sample in a study of technical replicates of blood from a few donors. Sequenced by immunoSEQ multiplex PCR; TCRdb stores in-frame clones only, minus some. The table lists some 98,000 clones, approximately 94% of them singletons, with over 0.2% in the top ten. What was sequenced was T cells isolated from PBMCs. The receptors originated from a human donor in good health. CDR3s include the opening cysteine and the closing phenylalanine or tryptophan. A D gene is named only where the DNA matches it firmly. Not every row has a clone size; where given, it reads once, few, many or a size class.

TRBJ2-7 | TRBV19 | TRBD1 | . | CASSGTGGLTYEQYF | TGTGCCAGTAGCGGAACAGGGGGCCTCACCTACGAGCAGTACTTC
TRBJ2-5 | TRBV27 | TRBD2 | once | CASSLQLAGETQYF | TGTGCCAGCAGTTTACAGCTAGCGGGAGAGACCCAGTACTTC
TRBJ1-2 | TRBV19 | . | . | CASSRSNRLFSYGYTF | TGTGCCAGTAGTCGGTCGAACAGACTATTCTCCTATGGCTACACCTTC
TRBJ2-5 | TRBV30 | . | . | CAWSVTGETQYF | TGTGCCTGGAGTGTTACCGGGGAGACCCAGTACTTC
TRBJ2-7 | TRBV2 | . | once | CASNSEQVGTYEQYF | TGTGCCAGCAACTCTGAGCAGGTGGGCACCTACGAGCAGTACTTC
TRBJ1-1 | TRBV5-1 | . | once | CASSLVTRQTTYDMNTEAFF | TGCGCCAGCAGCTTGGTCACCCGACAGACAACGTATGACATGAACACTGAAGCTTTCTTT
TRBJ1-1 | TRBV6-1 | TRBD1 | . | CASETGGSTEAFF | TGTGCCAGCGAGACAGGGGGGTCCACTGAAGCTTTCTTT
TRBJ2-1 | TRBV27 | . | . | CASTAATGPGYEQFF | TGTGCCAGCACCGCAGCGACAGGCCCGGGATATGAGCAGTTCTTC
TRBJ2-7 | TRBV7-9 | TRBD1 | . | CASSAQGSSYEQYF | TGTGCCAGCAGCGCACAGGGGAGCTCCTACGAGCAGTACTTC
TRBJ2-1 | TRBV2 | . | . | CASSEQGVYNEQFF | TGTGCCAGCAGTGAACAGGGTGTCTACAATGAGCAGTTCTTC
TRBJ2-7 | TRBV2 | . | . | CASSVRGYEQYF | TGTGCCAGCAGTGTCAGGGGCTACGAGCAGTACTTC
TRBJ2-1 | TRBV5-3 | TRBD2 | . | CARSFFADGTRTYNEQFF | TGTGCCAGAAGTTTTTTCGCCGACGGGACTAGAACCTACAATGAGCAGTTCTTC
TRBJ1-1 | TRBV29-1 | TRBD1 | . | CSGNRGFNTEAFF | TGCAGCGGAAACAGGGGGTTTAACACTGAAGCTTTCTTT
TRBJ1-6 | TRBV19 | . | few | CASSIDGGAPLHF | TGTGCCAGTAGTATAGATGGAGGGGCACCCCTCCACTTT
TRBJ2-5 | TRBV5-8 | . | . | CASSFDGSAQETQYF | TGTGCCAGCAGCTTCGACGGGAGCGCACAGGAGACCCAGTACTTC
TRBJ2-7 | TRBV9 | TRBD1 | . | CASSVGIRGDRGHYEQYF | TGTGCCAGCAGCGTCGGGATTCGAGGGGACAGGGGGCACTACGAGCAGTACTTC
TRBJ2-5 | TRBV10-3 | TRBD1 | . | CAISTGGAKETQYF | TGTGCCATCAGTACAGGGGGCGCGAAGGAGACCCAGTACTTC
TRBJ1-1 | TRBV6-5 | . | . | CASSYEGRNTEAFF | TGTGCCAGCAGTTACGAAGGGAGGAACACTGAAGCTTTCTTT
TRBJ2-5 | TRBV7-3 | TRBD2 | once | CASSLAGGGQETQYF | TGTGCCAGCAGCCTAGCAGGCGGGGGCCAAGAGACCCAGTACTTC
TRBJ1-2 | TRBV6-5 | TRBD1 | once | CASSQPGQGTSYTF | TGTGCCAGCAGTCAGCCCGGACAGGGAACAAGCTACACCTTC
TRBJ2-7 | TRBV11-2 | . | . | CASSSLFKQYF | TGTGCCAGCAGCTCCCTCTTTAAGCAGTACTTC
TRBJ2-7 | TRBV16 | TRBD1 | . | CASSLYGTGAYEQYF | TGTGCCAGCAGCCTTTATGGGACAGGGGCCTACGAGCAGTACTTC
TRBJ2-5 | TRBV28 | . | . | CASLESGKETQYF | TGTGCCAGTCTGGAGAGCGGAAAAGAGACCCAGTACTTC
TRBJ2-7 | TRBV7-9 | TRBD2 | . | CASRRSGMTRYEQYF | TGTGCCAGCAGAAGAAGCGGGATGACTCGCTACGAGCAGTACTTC
TRBJ2-7 | TRBV7-9 | TRBD1 | once | CASSLIWTGGSYEQYF | TGTGCCAGCAGCTTAATTTGGACAGGGGGTTCCTACGAGCAGTACTTC
TRBJ1-2 | TRBV6-1 | . | . | CASRDTTNYDYTF | TGTGCCAGCAGGGACACCACTAACTATGACTACACCTTC
TRBJ1-2 | TRBV27 | TRBD1 | . | CASSLTLAGGFNYGYTF | TGTGCCAGCAGTTTAACGCTGGCAGGGGGATTTAACTATGGCTACACCTTC
TRBJ2-6 | TRBV18 | . | . | CASSPILAGANVLTF | TGTGCCAGCTCACCAATCCTCGCTGGGGCCAACGTCCTGACTTTC
TRBJ1-1 | TRBV5-4 | TRBD1 | . | CASSSTGGPEAFF | TGTGCCAGCAGTTCTACAGGGGGCCCTGAAGCTTTCTTT
TRBJ2-3 | TRBV27 | TRBD2 | . | CASSRPGLAVADTQYF | TGTGCCAGCAGTCGCCCGGGACTAGCGGTGGCAGATACGCAGTATTTT
TRBJ2-1 | TRBV5-1 | . | once | CASSLESGGAYNEQFF | TGCGCCAGCAGCTTGGAAAGCGGAGGGGCTTACAATGAGCAGTTCTTC